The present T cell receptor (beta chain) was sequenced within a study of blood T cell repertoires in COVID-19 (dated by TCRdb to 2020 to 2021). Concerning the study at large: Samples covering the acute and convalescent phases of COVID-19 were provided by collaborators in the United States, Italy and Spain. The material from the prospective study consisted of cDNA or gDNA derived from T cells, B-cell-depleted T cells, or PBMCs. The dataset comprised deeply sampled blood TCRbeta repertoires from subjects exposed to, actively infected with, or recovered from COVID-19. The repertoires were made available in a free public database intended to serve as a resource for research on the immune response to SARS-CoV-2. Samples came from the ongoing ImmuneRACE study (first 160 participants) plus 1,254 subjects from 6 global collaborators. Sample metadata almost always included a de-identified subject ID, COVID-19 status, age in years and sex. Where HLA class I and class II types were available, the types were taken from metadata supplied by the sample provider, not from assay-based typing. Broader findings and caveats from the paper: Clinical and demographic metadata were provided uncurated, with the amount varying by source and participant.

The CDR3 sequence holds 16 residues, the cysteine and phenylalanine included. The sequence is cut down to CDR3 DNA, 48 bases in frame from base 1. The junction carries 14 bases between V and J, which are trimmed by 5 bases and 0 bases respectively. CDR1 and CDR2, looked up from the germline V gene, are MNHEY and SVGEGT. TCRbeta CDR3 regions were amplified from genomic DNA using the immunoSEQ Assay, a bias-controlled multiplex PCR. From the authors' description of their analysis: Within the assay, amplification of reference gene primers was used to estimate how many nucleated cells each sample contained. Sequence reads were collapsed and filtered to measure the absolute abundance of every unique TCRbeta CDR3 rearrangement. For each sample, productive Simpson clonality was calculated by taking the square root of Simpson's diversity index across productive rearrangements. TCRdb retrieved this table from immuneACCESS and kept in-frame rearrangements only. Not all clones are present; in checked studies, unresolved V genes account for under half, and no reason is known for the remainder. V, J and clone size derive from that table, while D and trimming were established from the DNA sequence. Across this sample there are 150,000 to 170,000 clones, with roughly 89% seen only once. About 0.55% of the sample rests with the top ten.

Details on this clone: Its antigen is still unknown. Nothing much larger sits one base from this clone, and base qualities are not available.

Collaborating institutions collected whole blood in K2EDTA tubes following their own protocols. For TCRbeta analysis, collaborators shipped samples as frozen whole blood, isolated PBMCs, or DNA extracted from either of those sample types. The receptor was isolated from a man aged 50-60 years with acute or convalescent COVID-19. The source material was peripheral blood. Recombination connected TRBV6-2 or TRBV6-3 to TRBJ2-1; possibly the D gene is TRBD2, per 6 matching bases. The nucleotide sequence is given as TGTGCCAGCAGTGGGCAGGGAGGCCTCTCCTACAATGAGCAGTTCTTC. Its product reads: CASSGQGGLSYNEQFF.